The 2 T cell receptor beta chains below come from one sample, sequenced in a study of blood T cell repertoires in COVID-19. TCRdb keeps only in-frame clones here, not all; method: immunoSEQ multiplex PCR. The table shows 210,000 or so clones, with approximately 84% occurring only once. Sequencing was performed on PBMCs or T cells enriched from blood (not recorded which). These receptors came from a man between 60 and 75 years old who had recovered from COVID-19.

The chain uses TRBV4-2 and TRBJ1-1, with a possible D match to TRBD1 (5 bases). Between the trimmed V and J ends, which lost 0 bases and 5 bases, there was a span of 22 bases. The germline V gene encodes CDR1 LGHNA and CDR2 YNFKEQ. The CDR3 spans 18 residues. CDR3 sequence (DNA): TGTGCCAGCAGCCAAGATCGGGGGGACCCGGGGCATGGTACTGAAGCTTTCTTT. Translated, it gives CASSQDRGDPGHGTEAFF.

The CDR3 DNA is TGCAGCGTTGCGGGGGGGAGTCACACCGGGGAGCTGTTTTTT. This gives the protein CSVAGGSHTGELFF. This rearrangement joins TRBV29-1 to TRBJ2-2; 8 bases agree with TRBD2. Looked up from germline, CDR1 is SQVTM and CDR2 is ANQGSEA. Germline trimming cut 4 bases from V and 3 bases from J; bases unmatched to any gene: 4. CDR3 size: 14 residues.